These T cell receptor beta chains were read from a single sample in a study of regulatory T cells in long-lasting Graves disease. A single record per CDR3 protein comes from TCRdb applying MiXCR to the multiplex PCR reads. Among 250,000 to 300,000 distinct CDR3 sequences listed, 15% to 20% were seen once. These records were also assigned to another study, of T cells in Graves' hyperthyroidism and ophthalmopathy.

This specimen consisted of peripheral blood mononuclear cells (PBMCs), obtained at new diagnosis, from a patient treated with antithyroid drugs. The origin of the receptors is a woman aged 25 to 45 with Graves disease. Each CDR3 is given with its conserved first and last residue. Rows may omit the clone size; those that give it use once, few, many or a size class.

TRBJ2-7 | many | TRBV7-9 | CASSPGVFYEQYF
TRBJ2-4 | many | TRBV7-2 | CASSLNSGVNIQYF
TRBJ1-4 | few | TRBV12-3/TRBV12-4 | CASSPSDTLGEKLFF
TRBJ1-1 | many | TRBV20-1 | CSAFTGEGEAFF
TRBJ1-6 | many | TRBV6-1 | CASTQSGGYNSPLHF
TRBJ1-3 | many | TRBV20-1 | CSASNRGVGNTIYF
TRBJ1-6 | NA | TRBV6-2/TRBV6-3 | CASGGAGLGDTGHSPLHF
TRBJ2-3 | many | TRBV29-1 | CSAGQRAGTDTQYF
TRBJ1-1 | many | TRBV7-8 | CASSQQGLEAFF
TRBJ2-3 | NA | TRBV9 | CASGVVSGGTSGDTQYF
TRBJ1-5 | many | TRBV6-1 | CASATGTVNQPQHF
TRBJ1-1 | NA | TRBV5-1 | CASSPGGQLVDTEAFF
TRBJ2-1 | many | TRBV7-2 | CASSTPLGDEQFF
TRBJ1-5 | many | TRBV6-1 | CASTLDRGRVNQPQHF
TRBJ1-4 | many | TRBV5-1 | CASSLGDYTGEKLFF
TRBJ2-1 | many | TRBV13 | CASSWTSSEQFF
TRBJ1-2 | many | TRBV4-1 | CASSRTPALQGYGYTF
TRBJ1-1 | many | TRBV5-1 | CASSSRGADTEAFF
TRBJ2-2 | NA | TRBV2 | CASTTSGSGTGELFF
TRBJ2-7 | NA | TRBV7-2 | CASSQGGPEQYF
TRBJ2-1 | many | TRBV5-5 | CASSQTRQGGRNEQFF
TRBJ1-3 | many | TRBV12-3/TRBV12-4 | CASSLGQGRGTIYF
TRBJ2-7 | many | TRBV29-1 | CSVDGDKNYEQYF
TRBJ2-1 | NA | TRBV7-3 | CASSSQWGESGRAARGNEQFF
TRBJ1-1 | many | TRBV2 | CASSDSVPAAAPNTEAFF
TRBJ2-7 | many | TRBV20-1 | CSARGADPYEQYF
TRBJ1-1 | many | TRBV18 | CASSPGETEAFF
TRBJ1-1 | many | TRBV7-9 | CASSPPRTVWEAFF
TRBJ2-3 | many | TRBV2 | CASTSGTQYF
TRBJ2-3 | many | TRBV11-3 | CASSLDRGGRPQYF
TRBJ2-1 | NA | TRBV9 | CASSPQGFEQFF
TRBJ1-1 | many | TRBV12-5 | CASGLVISGRAFF